This TCR beta chain is from a study of tumour-infiltrating T cells in Burkitt lymphoma. Looking at the study overall: Overall and progression-free survival were predicted by productive clonality.

Assay used: immunoSEQ multiplex PCR; TCRdb lists only in-frame clones, some missing. The data contain around 8,000 clones, 65% to 85% of them singletons. V dropped 1 base and J dropped 1 base, with 7 bases sitting between them. CDR1 is PRHDT and CDR2 is FYEKMQ in the germline V gene (reference sequence). This CDR3 is 14 amino acids long. The origin of this receptor is a human donor with diffuse large B-cell lymphoma. V is TRBV13 and J is TRBJ1-1; no definite D call. Specimen: tumor tissue. CDR3 coding DNA: TGTGCCAGCAGCTTAGAACAGTGGAACACTGAAGCTTTCTTT. Translating gives CASSLEQWNTEAFF.